One sample yielded the 20 T cell receptor beta chains listed below, sequenced in a study of beta chain features in type 1 diabetes. The sequenced template was cDNA made from the entire isolated RNA. TCRdb's copy holds only in-frame clones and misses some; the assay was immunoSEQ multiplex PCR. This table holds under 350,000 clones, under 8.5% found once. Specimen: central memory CD4+ T cells from blood. The receptor source for this set is a woman younger than 35 in good health.

The chain joins TRBV6-1 to TRBJ2-3, with unresolved D. Germline loops: CDR1 MNHNS, CDR2 SASEGT. CDR3 size: 18 residues. Trimming removed 4 bases at V and 4 bases at J, with 24 bases between. The CDR3 sequence: CASSAGPRSSFFADTQYF. The CDR3 nucleotides read TGTGCCAGCAGTGCGGGTCCCAGGTCCAGCTTTTTCGCAGATACGCAGTATTTT.

This clone was found a few times. The CDR3 region is CASSSRGTGANVLTF. The CDR3 nucleotides read TGTGCCAGCAGCTCTCGGGGTACTGGGGCCAACGTCCTGACTTTC. The V call is TRBV7-8, the J call TRBJ2-6; possibly TRBD2 for D (5 bases). CDR3 size: 15 residues. V gave up 4 bases and J gave up 2 bases, with 9 bases separating them. Germline V gene sequence: CDR1 SGHVS, CDR2 FQNEAQ. The entire variable domain, with the rest obtained from reference TRBV7-8 and TRBJ2-6, is as follows: GAGVSQSPRYKVAKRGQDVALRCDPISGHVSLFWYQQALGQGPEFLTYFQNEAQLDKSGLPSDRFFAERPEGSVSTLKIQRTQQEDSAVYLCASSSRGTGANVLTFGAGSRLTVL.

This clone was recorded only once. The chain couples TRBV27 to TRBJ1-2, with 7 bases matching TRBD1. The CDR3 extends over 16 amino acids. Germline CDR1 reads MNHEY; CDR2 reads SMNVEV (reference sequence). V lost 2 bases, J lost 4 bases, and 10 bases stayed unmatched. Here the CDR3 reads CASSLVRDSTFYGYTF. Written as DNA, the CDR3 is TGTGCCAGCAGTTTAGTACGGGACAGCACTTTCTATGGCTACACCTTC.

This clone came up many times. The V call is TRBV5-1, the J call TRBJ2-1, with D unclear. CDR1 is SGHRS, CDR2 YFSETQ, per germline. This CDR3 has 14 residues. The V end lost 0 bases, the J end lost 2 bases, and 6 bases lay between the germline ends. CDR3 bases: TGCGCCAGCAGCTTGGGTTTTGCCTACAATGAGCAGTTCTTC. Its translation: CASSLGFAYNEQFF.

This clone has just a few counts. The chain employs TRBV6-6 and TRBJ2-3, with D uncertain. The CDR3 is 13 residues long. Per the germline V gene, CDR1 is MNHNY and CDR2 is SVGAGI (reference sequence). V shed 6 bases and J shed 3 bases, with 10 bases lying between them. The CDR3 nucleotides read TGTGCCAGCAGCCGCGGCTGGACAGATACGCAGTATTTT. It encodes CASSRGWTDTQYF.

This clone occurred a few times. The chain combines TRBV5-5 with TRBJ2-3, with TRBD1 identical over 9 bases. This CDR3 comprises 16 residues. Per germline, CDR1 SGHKS and CDR2 YYEKEE (reference sequence). Unmatched junction bases numbered 6, after V lost 4 bases and J lost 0 bases. CDR3 in amino acids: CASSTGQGRSTDTQYF. The CDR3 DNA follows: TGTGCCAGCAGCACCGGACAGGGGCGAAGCACAGATACGCAGTATTTT.

This clone was found a few times. The chain links TRBV18 to TRBJ1-5; D is uncertain. Germline CDR1 KGHSH, CDR2 LQKENI. The CDR3 contains 15 residues. With 4 bases removed from V and 3 bases from J, the gap between germline ends came to 13 bases. In DNA form, the CDR3 reads TGTGCCAGCTCACGGTTGGGCACTGACAATCAGCCCCAGCATTTT. Translation gives CASSRLGTDNQPQHF.

The genes are TRBV5-1 and TRBJ2-7; possible D gene TRBD2, 5 bases. Germline V gene lookup returns CDR1 SGHRS and CDR2 YFSETQ. The V end lost 6 bases, the J end lost 0 bases, and 13 bases lay between the germline ends. The CDR3 is 14 amino acids. As DNA, the CDR3 is TGCGCCAGCAAGGTGGAGGAAAGCTCCTACGAGCAGTACTTC. Its protein product is CASKVEESSYEQYF.

The V gene is TRBV5-1, the J gene TRBJ1-6; no definite D call. CDR3 size: 13 residues. The V end was cut by 6 bases, the J end by 10 bases, with 14 bases between. Germline CDR1 is SGHRS and CDR2 is YFSETQ. The CDR3 DNA reads as TGCGCCAGCAAAGTATTCGACGGGTCACCCCTCCACTTT. Its translation: CASKVFDGSPLHF.

The chain uses TRBV9 and TRBJ2-2; 8 bases match TRBD2. CDR1 and CDR2 (germline): SGDLS, YYNGEE. V lost 0 bases and J lost 2; bases outside the gene matches: 6. The CDR3 extends over 17 amino acids. CDR3 residues: CASSVAGLASNTGELFF. CDR3 in DNA: TGTGCCAGCAGCGTAGCAGGACTAGCAAGCAACACCGGGGAGCTGTTTTTT.

This clone was detected a few times. Other DNA sequences in this specimen translate into the identical CDR3. The J gene is TRBJ1-1, the V gene TRBV9; D is undetermined. The CDR3 runs 13 residues. V was cut by 0 bases and J by 1 base, with 4 bases left in between. Per the germline V gene, CDR1 is SGDLS and CDR2 is YYNGEE. Here the CDR3 reads CASSVAGNTEAFF. CDR3 DNA sequence: TGTGCCAGCAGCGTAGCGGGGAACACTGAAGCTTTCTTT.

This rearrangement joins TRBV6-5 to TRBJ1-5, with D maybe TRBD1 (6 bases). The V end was cut by 3 bases, the J end by 5 bases, with 17 bases between. The CDR3 length is 16 residues. Germline V gene sequence: CDR1 MNHEY, CDR2 SVGAGI. The DNA of the CDR3 is TGTGCCAGCAGTTATTCGGGGGCGGACAGTCATCAGCCCCAGCATTTT. Protein product: CASSYSGADSHQPQHF.

This clone was seen a few times. V gene TRBV19 combines with J gene TRBJ1-5; 8 bases agree with TRBD1. This CDR3 is built from 15 residues. J lost 0 bases, V lost 7 bases, and 5 bases had no gene match. The germline V gene has CDR1 LNHDA and CDR2 SQIVND (reference sequence). CDR3 protein: CASIPGGYSNQPQHF. The CDR3 nucleotides read TGTGCCAGTATTCCAGGGGGCTATAGCAATCAGCCCCAGCATTTT.

This clone was found a few times. One base away lies a much larger clone, so this may be a sequencing read error. The chain employs TRBV7-6 and TRBJ2-5; D call uncertain. This CDR3 has 11 residues. CDR1 and CDR2 (germline): SGHVS, FNYEAQ. V was pared by 2 bases and J by 4 bases, with 2 bases between. The CDR3 region is CASSLLETQYF. The CDR3 nucleotides read TGTGCCAGCAGCTTATTAGAGACCCAGTACTTC.

The sample holds many counts of this clone. This sequence joins TRBV27 and TRBJ1-2; 9 nucleotides match TRBD1. The CDR3 is made up of 15 amino acids. Per the germline V gene, CDR1 is MNHEY and CDR2 is SMNVEV (reference sequence). Losses at the gene ends were 6 bases for V and 5 bases for J; bases not matched to a gene: 10. The CDR3 nucleotides read TGTGCCAGCAGCCCACAGGGGGCGCTTAGGTATGGCTACACCTTC. It translates to CASSPQGALRYGYTF.

The rearrangement joins TRBV7-6 to TRBJ2-7; weak D call: TRBD2 (5 bases). V was clipped by 0 bases and J by 1 base, with 7 bases between them. Germline V CDR1 and CDR2: SGHVS, FNYEAQ. This CDR3 region has 14 residues. CDR3 in DNA: TGTGCCAGCAGCTTAGCTAGCGCATCCTACGAGCAGTACTTC. It codes for CASSLASASYEQYF.

The CDR3 nucleotides read TGTGCCAGCAGCTCGACTGTGAATAATTCACCCCTCCACTTT. Its protein is CASSSTVNNSPLHF. V usage is TRBV9 and J usage is TRBJ1-6, with unresolved D. CDR1 SGDLS and CDR2 YYNGEE come from the germline V gene. V was cut by 4 bases and J by 5 bases, with 10 bases left in between. CDR3 size: 14 residues.

This clone was seen a few times. The sample carries other DNA sequences with the same CDR3. The gene calls are TRBV29-1 and TRBJ2-1, with 7 bases matching TRBD2. V shed 5 bases, J shed 4 bases, and the junction held 11 bases outside the gene matches. The germline CDR1 and CDR2 sequences are SQVTM and ANQGSEA. The CDR3 sequence is 15 residues long. The CDR3 DNA reads as TGCAGCGTTCGTCGGCCGGGCGGGGGATACAATGAGCAGTTCTTC. Its protein product is CSVRRPGGGYNEQFF.

This clone was counted only a few times. This chain joins TRBV9 and TRBJ2-3, with no clear D. V shed 0 bases and J shed 3 bases, with 14 bases lying between them. Looked up from germline, CDR1 is SGDLS and CDR2 is YYNGEE. The CDR3 loop spans 16 amino acids. CDR3 protein: CASSVEADQLTDTQYF. CDR3 DNA sequence: TGTGCCAGCAGCGTAGAGGCGGACCAGCTGACAGATACGCAGTATTTT.

The rearrangement uses TRBV6-5 and TRBJ1-1, with 10 bases that match TRBD1. This CDR3 is 15 amino acids long. CDR1 is MNHEY and CDR2 is SVGAGI in the germline V gene. The ends lost 2 bases at V and 5 bases at J; junction bases unmatched: 5. CDR3 loop: CASSYDRGHKTEAFF. The CDR3 DNA follows: TGTGCCAGCAGTTACGACAGGGGGCATAAGACTGAAGCTTTCTTT.